Each of the 13 T cell receptor beta chains below was sequenced from the same sample in a study of CD8 T cells in Susac syndrome. The RNA input was about 0.45 to 1 ug, and it was reverse transcribed with random hexamers. Using its own MiXCR run on the immunoSEQ multiplex PCR reads, TCRdb lists one record per CDR3 protein. Of 150,000 to 200,000 distinct CDR3 sequences listed, about 90% are singletons. The source material was CD4+ T cells from PBMCs. The origin of the receptors is a human donor in good health.

This sequence joins TRBV6-5 and TRBJ2-1; 8 nucleotides match TRBD2. Germline V gene sequence: CDR1 MNHEY, CDR2 SVGAGI. The CDR3 length is 14 residues. The junction had 7 bases not matched to a gene; V was cut back by 6 bases and J by 6 bases. CDR3 DNA sequence: TGTGCCAGCAGCTCGGGGGGGCCTCTCAATGAGCAGTTCTTC. Amino acid sequence: CASSSGGPLNEQFF.

The gene calls are TRBV30 and TRBJ2-2, with D uncertain. Germline V CDR1 and CDR2: GTSNPN, SVGIG (reference sequence). This CDR3 comprises 13 residues. Trimming removed 4 bases from V and 0 bases from J, with 6 bases in between. The CDR3: CAWTAANTGELFF. The CDR3 region has the DNA TGTGCCTGGACGGCAGCGAACACCGGGGAGCTGTTTTTT.

The genes are TRBV12-3 or TRBV12-4 and TRBJ2-2, with TRBD2 matching 7 bases. Trimming at V came to 6 bases and at J to 2 bases, leaving 6 bases not matched to a gene. The CDR3 runs to 15 residues. DNA of the CDR3: TGTGCCAGCAGCCTGGGGGGGTTCAACACCGGGGAGCTGTTTTTT. Its protein product is CASSLGGFNTGELFF.

The J gene is TRBJ1-2, the V gene TRBV7-2, with a tentative D call TRBD1 (6 bases). Germline V gene lookup returns CDR1 SGHTA and CDR2 FQGNSA. Trimming removed 1 base at V and 2 bases at J, with 11 bases between. The CDR3 consists of 15 residues. In DNA, the CDR3 is TGTGCCAGCAGCTTAGTTATACAGGGAAACTATGGCTACACCTTC. Amino acid sequence: CASSLVIQGNYGYTF.

The J gene is TRBJ2-1, the V gene TRBV4-1; either TRBD1 or TRBD2 may supply D (5 bases each). V was shortened by 2 bases and J by 2 bases, with 16 bases between the two germline ends. Germline lookup yields CDR1 MGHRA and CDR2 YSYEKL. CDR3 length: 17 residues. CDR3 in amino acids: CASSQQVEGSAYNEQFF. CDR3 DNA sequence: TGCGCCAGCAGCCAACAGGTAGAGGGGTCAGCCTACAATGAGCAGTTCTTC.

The chain combines TRBV6-5 with TRBJ2-5, with 7 positions matching TRBD2. This CDR3 contains 15 residues. The germline V gene encodes CDR1 MNHEY and CDR2 SVGAGI. V lost 5 bases and J lost 1; bases outside the gene matches: 7. The CDR3 spells CASSLTSGVQETQYF. CDR3 nucleotide sequence: TGTGCCAGCAGTCTCACCAGCGGGGTCCAAGAGACCCAGTACTTC.

The V and J genes are TRBV6-5 and TRBJ2-7; 9 bases align to TRBD2. CDR3 length: 16 amino acids. CDR1 and CDR2 from the germline V gene are MNHEY and SVGAGI. Trimming removed 0 bases from V and 5 bases from J; junction bases left unmatched: 8. The DNA for the CDR3 is TGTGCCAGCAGTTACTCTAGCGGGAGAGGAACCCACGAGCAGTACTTC. Translated: CASSYSSGRGTHEQYF.

The chain has TRBV4-1 and TRBJ2-7; TRBD2 matches at 8 bases. V trimming: 1 base; J trimming: 0 bases; junction bases outside the gene matches: 2. The CDR3 has 15 amino acids. Germline CDR1 and CDR2: MGHRA and YSYEKL. CDR3 nucleotides: TGCGCCAGCAGCCAAGCCAGCGGGGGCTCCTACGAGCAGTACTTC. It yields the protein CASSQASGGSYEQYF.

The chain is built from TRBV6-6 and TRBJ1-4; the D is unclear. Between the trimmed V and J ends, which lost 4 bases and 8 bases, there was a span of 14 bases. Germline CDR1 reads MNHNY; CDR2 reads SVGAGI (reference sequence). The CDR3 sequence is 14 residues long. CDR3 amino acids: CASSSVGGEEKLFF. CDR3 DNA: TGTGCCAGCAGTTCCGTCGGTGGGGAGGAAAAACTGTTTTTT.

This rearrangement joins TRBV7-9 to TRBJ1-2; D perhaps matches TRBD1 (6 bases). The germline gives CDR1 SEHNR, CDR2 FQNEAQ (reference sequence). This CDR3 has 11 amino acids. Deletions cut 8 bases from V and 8 bases from J, with 12 bases between. Here the CDR3 reads CASDQGGGYTF. The CDR3 DNA sequence: TGTGCCAGCGACCAAGGGGGGGGCTACACCTTC.

The genes are TRBV7-9 and TRBJ1-6, with TRBD1 matching over 9 bases. V was clipped by 5 bases and J by 10 bases; unmatched bases: 6. The CDR3 contains 14 residues. Germline V gene sequence: CDR1 SEHNR, CDR2 FQNEAQ (reference sequence). CDR3 protein: CASSATGGESPLHF. In DNA form, the CDR3 reads TGTGCCAGCAGCGCGACAGGGGGGGAGTCACCCCTCCACTTT.

This clonotype turned up a few times. The chain employs TRBV6-5 and TRBJ2-5; 7 bases map to TRBD2. Germline CDR1 reads MNHEY; CDR2 reads SVGAGI. This CDR3 comprises 11 residues. The trim removed 11 bases at V and 3 bases at J, leaving 3 bases unmatched. Here the CDR3 DNA reads TGTGCCGTGGGGACTAAAGAGACCCAGTACTTC. Translating it yields CAVGTKETQYF.

In this sample, this clonotype turned up once. The chain employs TRBV24-1 and TRBJ2-5; 11 nucleotides align to TRBD1. This CDR3 has 17 residues. Germline V lookup: CDR1 KGHDR, CDR2 SFDVKD. The V and J ends lost 3 bases and 2 bases, in that order; junction bases with no gene match: 7. In DNA form, the CDR3 reads TGTGCCACCAGTGATCCATCCCGGGACAGGGGGCAAGAGACCCAGTACTTC. Its translation: CATSDPSRDRGQETQYF.